Each of the 7 T cell receptor beta chains below was sequenced from the same sample in a study of identical twins. TCRdb reprocessed the 5' RACE reads with MiXCR, giving one entry per CDR3 protein. Of 640,000 or so distinct CDR3 sequences in the sample, approximately 6.1% were seen once. Sequencing used naive T cells sorted from blood. Every receptor here comes from a man aged 18-30 years in good health.

CDR3 region: CASSTPSGTSANTGELFF. The CDR3 region has the DNA TGTGCCAGCAGTACCCCCTCCGGGACTAGCGCGAACACCGGGGAGCTGTTTTTT. The chain combines TRBV6-1 with TRBJ2-2, with 10 bases aligning to TRBD2. With 5 bases clipped from V and 0 bases from J, the junction kept 9 bases outside the gene matches. Germline V gene lookup returns CDR1 MNHNS and CDR2 SASEGT. This CDR3 is 18 amino acids long.

This clonotype appeared a few times. The chain is built from TRBV14 and TRBJ2-3; the match to TRBD2 covers 8 bases. The CDR3 covers 16 residues. V shed 1 base, J shed 4 bases, and the junction held 7 bases outside the gene matches. CDR1 is SGHDN, CDR2 FVKESK, per germline. CDR3: CASSQGGREVADTQYF. For the CDR3, the DNA is TGTGCCAGCAGCCAAGGTGGGCGGGAGGTCGCAGATACGCAGTATTTT.

The J gene is TRBJ2-1, the V gene TRBV4-1, with D possibly matching TRBD2 (6 bases). The CDR3 extends over 16 amino acids. Germline V lookup: CDR1 MGHRA, CDR2 YSYEKL. The ends were cut back, 1 base at V and 7 bases at J, with 17 bases in the middle. In DNA form, the CDR3 reads TGCGCCAGCAGCCAAGGGGCACTAGGGGACTTGAATGAGCAGTTCTTC. Translated, it gives CASSQGALGDLNEQFF.

The V call is TRBV29-1, the J call TRBJ2-4, with D hard to call. Germline-derived CDR1 and CDR2 are SQVTM and ANQGSEA. The CDR3 has 15 amino acids. V was cut by 5 bases and J by 1 base, with 15 bases left in between. CDR3 amino acids: CSVKSPQAAKNIQYF. CDR3 DNA: TGCAGCGTTAAAAGTCCTCAAGCTGCCAAAAACATTCAGTACTTC.

This clonotype was picked up many times. V gene TRBV20-1 combines with J gene TRBJ1-2; D not resolved. Between the trimmed V and J ends, which lost 2 bases and 5 bases, there was a span of 12 bases. CDR1 and CDR2 (germline): DFQATT, SNEGSKA (reference sequence). The CDR3 runs 13 residues. The CDR3 here is CSARKTDRYGYTF. The CDR3 bases are TGCAGTGCTAGAAAAACCGACCGTTATGGCTACACCTTC.

About this clonotype: Just one base apart from a much larger clone, this may be a read error. This chain joins TRBV12-3 or TRBV12-4 and TRBJ2-5; 7 bases line up with TRBD2. The CDR3 has 15 amino acids. V lost 2 bases and J lost 4; bases outside the gene matches: 7. CDR3 DNA sequence: TGTGCCAGCAGTTTAAGGGCGGGAGCTGGAGAGACCCAGTACTTC. Protein sequence: CASSLRAGAGETQYF.

Ten or more counts support this clonotype. V gene TRBV10-1 combines with J gene TRBJ2-2; D unclear. V was trimmed by 2 bases and J by 0 bases, leaving 10 bases between them. CDR3 length: 16 residues. Germline values: CDR1 WNHNN, CDR2 SYGVQD (reference sequence). DNA of the CDR3: TGCGCCAGCAGTGAGAACCCCCTCACGAACACCGGGGAGCTGTTTTTT. Protein product: CASSENPLTNTGELFF.